Listed here are 5 T cell receptor beta chains from one sample, sequenced in a study of Graves' ophthalmopathy and Graves' hyperthyroidism. CDR3 regions of TCR beta were amplified from RNA transcripts. After a first-round RT-PCR with HTBI primers, a second-round multiplex PCR was run. TCRdb passed the multiplex PCR reads through MiXCR, listing each CDR3 protein once. Of fewer than 650,000 distinct CDR3 sequences listed, over 20% were seen once; the top ten hold around 7%. What was sequenced was peripheral blood. These receptors originate from a young woman with stable Graves' hyperthyroidism. Some clones in this sample may be carry-over from other donors' samples.

This clonotype was counted ten times or more. The J gene is TRBJ1-3, the V gene TRBV5-1; D gene unclear. Germline values: CDR1 SGHRS, CDR2 YFSETQ. The CDR3 is 16 amino acids. V was pared by 0 bases and J by 2 bases, with 12 bases between. The CDR3 region is CASSLDVGSPGNTIYF. The DNA of the CDR3 is TGCGCCAGCAGCTTGGACGTGGGTAGCCCTGGAAACACCATATATTTT. The whole variable domain, filled in from reference TRBV5-1 and TRBJ1-3, reads KAGVTQTPRYLIKTRGQQVTLSCSPISGHRSVSWYQQTPGQGLQFLFEYFSETQRNKGNFPGRFSGRQFSNSRSEMNVSTLELGDSALYLCASSLDVGSPGNTIYFGEGSWLTVV.

This clonotype was seen a handful of times. J is TRBJ2-5 and V is TRBV11-2; TRBD2 aligns across 8 bases. This CDR3 contains 15 residues. J gave up 5 bases and V 4 bases, and 9 bases lay outside the gene matches. Looked up from germline, CDR1 is SGHAT and CDR2 is FQNNGV. CDR3 region: CASSSFAGGRETQYF. In DNA form, the CDR3 reads TGTGCCAGCAGCTCCTTCGCGGGGGGTAGGGAGACCCAGTACTTC. The variable domain in full, completed from reference TRBV11-2 and TRBJ2-5, reads EAGVAQSPRYKIIEKRQSVAFWCNPISGHATLYWYQQILGQGPKLLIQFQNNGVVDDSQLPKDRFSAERLKGVDSTLKIQPAKLEDSAVYLCASSSFAGGRETQYFGPGTRLLVL.

This clonotype was seen at least ten times. This chain uses TRBV12-5 with TRBJ2-2; D not certain. CDR3 length: 14 residues. V lost 2 bases to trimming and J lost 6 bases, with 10 bases between them. CDR1 is LGHNT and CDR2 is FRNRAP in the germline V gene. DNA for the CDR3: TGTGCTAGTGGTTTGCCCGACACCCCCGGGGAGCTGTTTTTT. Translating gives CASGLPDTPGELFF.

This clonotype was picked up a small number of times. The V call is TRBV12-3 or TRBV12-4, the J call TRBJ1-5, with D uncertain. Deletions cut 8 bases from V and 0 bases from J, with 8 bases between. This CDR3 has 13 residues. The DNA of the CDR3 is TGTGCCAGCGCAGGTTATAGCAATCAGCCCCAGCATTTT. It codes for CASAGYSNQPQHF.

The sample holds many counts of this clonotype. The J gene is TRBJ1-1, the V gene TRBV19, with no clear D. Germline CDR1 reads LNHDA; CDR2 reads SQIVND (reference sequence). V lost 5 bases to trimming and J lost 1 base, with 8 bases between them. The CDR3 loop spans 13 amino acids. The CDR3 is CASSSVGNTEAFF. The CDR3 DNA is TGTGCCAGTAGTTCAGTGGGGAACACTGAAGCTTTCTTT. Full variable domain (remainder filled in from reference TRBV19 and TRBJ1-1): DGGITQSPKYLFRKEGQNVTLSCEQNLNHDAMYWYRQDPGQGLRLIYYSQIVNDFQKGDIAEGYSVSREKKESFPLTVTSAQKNPTAFYLCASSSVGNTEAFFGQGTRLTVV.